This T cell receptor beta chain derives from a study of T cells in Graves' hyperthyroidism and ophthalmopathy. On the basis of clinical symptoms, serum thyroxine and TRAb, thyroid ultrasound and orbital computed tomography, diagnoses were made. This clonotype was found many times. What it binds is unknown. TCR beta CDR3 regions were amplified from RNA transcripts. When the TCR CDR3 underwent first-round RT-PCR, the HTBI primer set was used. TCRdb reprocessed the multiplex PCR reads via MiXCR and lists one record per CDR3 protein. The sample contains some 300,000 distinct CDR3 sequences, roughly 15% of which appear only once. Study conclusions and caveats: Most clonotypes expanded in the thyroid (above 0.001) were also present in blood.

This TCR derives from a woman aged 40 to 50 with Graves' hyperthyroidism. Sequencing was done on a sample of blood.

The CDR3 DNA follows: TGTGCCAGCAGTTACTCGAGCTTGAACAATGAGCAGTTCTTC. It translates to CASSYSSLNNEQFF. The rearrangement uses TRBV6-6 and TRBJ2-1, with D hard to call. V was clipped by 0 bases and J by 5 bases, with 8 bases between them. Germline CDR1 is MNHNY and CDR2 is SVGAGI (reference sequence). The CDR3 loop spans 14 amino acids.